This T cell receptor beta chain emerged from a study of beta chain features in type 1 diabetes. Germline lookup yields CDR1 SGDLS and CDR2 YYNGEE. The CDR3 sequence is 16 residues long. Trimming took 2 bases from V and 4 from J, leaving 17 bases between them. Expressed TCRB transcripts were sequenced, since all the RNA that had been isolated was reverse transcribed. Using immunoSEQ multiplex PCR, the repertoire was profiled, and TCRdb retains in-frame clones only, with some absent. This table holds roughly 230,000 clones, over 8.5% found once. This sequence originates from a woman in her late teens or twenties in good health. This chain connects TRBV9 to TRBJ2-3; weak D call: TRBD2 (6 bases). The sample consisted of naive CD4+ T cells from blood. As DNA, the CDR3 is TGTGCCAGCAGCGTTCGGGGCGGGGAAGTCCCAGATACGCAGTATTTT. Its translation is CASSVRGGEVPDTQYF.